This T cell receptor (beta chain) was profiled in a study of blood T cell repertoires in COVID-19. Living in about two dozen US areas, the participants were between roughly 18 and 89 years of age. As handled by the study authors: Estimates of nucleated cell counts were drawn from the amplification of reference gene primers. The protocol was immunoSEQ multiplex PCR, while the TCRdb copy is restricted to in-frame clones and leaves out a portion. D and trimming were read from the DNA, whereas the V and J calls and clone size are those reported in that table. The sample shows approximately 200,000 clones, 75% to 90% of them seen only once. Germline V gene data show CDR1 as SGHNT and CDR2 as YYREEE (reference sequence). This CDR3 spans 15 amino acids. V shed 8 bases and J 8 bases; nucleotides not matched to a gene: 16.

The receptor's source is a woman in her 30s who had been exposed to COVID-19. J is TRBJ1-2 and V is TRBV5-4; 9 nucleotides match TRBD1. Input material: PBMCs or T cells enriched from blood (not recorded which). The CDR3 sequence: CARTGGGQGFLGYTF. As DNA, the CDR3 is TGTGCCAGAACCGGAGGGGGACAGGGTTTTTTAGGCTACACCTTC.